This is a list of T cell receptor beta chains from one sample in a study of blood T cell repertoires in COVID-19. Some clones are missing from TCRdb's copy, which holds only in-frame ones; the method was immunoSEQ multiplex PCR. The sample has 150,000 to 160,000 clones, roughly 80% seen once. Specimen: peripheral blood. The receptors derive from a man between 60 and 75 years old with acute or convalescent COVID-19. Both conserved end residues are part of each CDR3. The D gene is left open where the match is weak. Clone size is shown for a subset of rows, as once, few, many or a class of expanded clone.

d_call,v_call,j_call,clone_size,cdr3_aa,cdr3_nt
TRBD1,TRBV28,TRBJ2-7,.,CASSNGQASSYEQYF,TGTGCCAGCAGTAACGGACAGGCTAGCTCCTACGAGCAGTACTTC
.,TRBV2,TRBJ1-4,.,CASSRHRAPNEKLFF,TGTGCCAGCAGTAGACACAGGGCTCCGAATGAAAAACTGTTTTTT
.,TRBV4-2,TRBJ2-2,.,CASSPTLTGVTGELFF,TGTGCCAGCAGCCCAACGCTGACAGGAGTAACCGGGGAGCTGTTTTTT
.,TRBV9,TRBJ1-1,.,CASSGSGTLNTEAFF,TGTGCCAGCAGCGGCTCCGGGACACTAAACACTGAAGCTTTCTTT
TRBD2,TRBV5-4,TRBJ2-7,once,CASSPTSGGTYEQYF,TGTGCCAGCAGCCCGACTAGCGGGGGAACCTACGAGCAGTACTTC
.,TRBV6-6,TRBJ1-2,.,CASKTGGESGYTF,TGTGCCAGCAAAACGGGGGGGGAGTCTGGCTACACCTTC
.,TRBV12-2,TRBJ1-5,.,CASRGRDRGPSQPQHF,TGTGCAAGTCGCGGCCGGGACAGGGGCCCTTCGCAGCCCCAGCATTTT
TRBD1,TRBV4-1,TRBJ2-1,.,CASSQEGWDSPNEQFF,TGCGCCAGCAGCCAAGAAGGATGGGACAGTCCCAACGAGCAGTTCTTC
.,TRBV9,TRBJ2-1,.,CASSVVWQGGEQFF,TGTGCCAGCAGCGTAGTTTGGCAGGGAGGTGAGCAGTTCTTC
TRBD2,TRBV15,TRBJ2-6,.,CATSKTSGRTGANVLTF,TGTGCCACCAGTAAGACTAGCGGGAGGACGGGGGCCAACGTCCTGACTTTC
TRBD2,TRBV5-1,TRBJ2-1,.,CASSSAGTSGINEQFF,TGCGCCAGCAGCTCCGCCGGGACTAGCGGGATTAATGAGCAGTTCTTC
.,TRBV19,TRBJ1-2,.,CASRPGGSYGYTF,TGTGCCAGTAGACCCGGGGGGAGCTATGGCTACACCTTC
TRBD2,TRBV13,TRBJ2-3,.,CASSLVGLADTDTQYF,TGTGCCAGCAGCTTAGTCGGACTAGCGGACACAGATACGCAGTATTTT
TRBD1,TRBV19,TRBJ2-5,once,CASSKWTGDETQYF,TGTGCCAGTAGCAAGTGGACAGGGGACGAGACCCAGTACTTC
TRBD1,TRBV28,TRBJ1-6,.,CATSWATLQGASYNSPLHF,TGTGCCACCAGTTGGGCCACGCTCCAGGGGGCCTCCTATAATTCACCCCTCCACTTT
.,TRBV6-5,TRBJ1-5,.,CASNQDGYSNQPQHF,TGTGCCAGCAACCAGGATGGTTATAGCAATCAGCCCCAGCATTTT
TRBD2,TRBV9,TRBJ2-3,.,CASSVVSGRTDTQYF,TGTGCCAGCAGCGTAGTTAGCGGGAGAACAGATACGCAGTATTTT
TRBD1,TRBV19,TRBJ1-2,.,CASSISAGGYYGYTF,TGTGCCAGTAGTATTTCGGCAGGGGGCTACTATGGCTACACCTTC
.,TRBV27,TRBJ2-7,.,CASSLGGSYEQYF,TGTGCCAGCAGTTTAGGAGGGTCCTACGAGCAGTACTTC
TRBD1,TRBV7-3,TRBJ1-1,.,CASSSTGANTEAFF,TGTGCCAGCAGCTCTACAGGGGCCAACACTGAAGCTTTCTTT
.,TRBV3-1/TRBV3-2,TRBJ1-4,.,CASSQQTGTLKLFF,TGTGCCAGCAGCCAACAAACAGGGACCCTAAAACTGTTTTTT
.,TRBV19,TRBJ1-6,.,CASGEGRPNSPLHF,TGTGCCAGTGGTGAGGGCAGGCCCAATTCACCCCTCCACTTT
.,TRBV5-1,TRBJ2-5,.,CASSHGHVQETQYF,TGCGCCAGCAGCCATGGACACGTCCAAGAGACCCAGTACTTC
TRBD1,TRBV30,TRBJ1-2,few,CAWSVGTGRLGYTF,TGTGCCTGGAGTGTCGGGACAGGGCGTTTAGGCTACACCTTC
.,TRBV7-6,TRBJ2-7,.,CASSPIEGKQYF,TGTGCCAGCAGCCCAATTGAGGGCAAGCAGTACTTC
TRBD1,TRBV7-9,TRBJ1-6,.,CASTPDRGNSPLHF,TGTGCCAGCACCCCTGACAGGGGGAATTCACCCCTCCACTTT
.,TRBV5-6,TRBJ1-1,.,CASSLGQEGNTEAFF,TGTGCCAGCAGCTTGGGTCAGGAGGGGAACACTGAAGCTTTCTTT
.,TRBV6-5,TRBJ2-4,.,CASSYSNWGRYNIQYF,TGTGCCAGCAGTTACTCGAACTGGGGGCGGTATAACATTCAGTACTTC
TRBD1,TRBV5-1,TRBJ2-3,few,CASSLGTGVDTQYF,TGCGCCAGCAGCCTCGGGACAGGGGTGGATACGCAGTATTTT
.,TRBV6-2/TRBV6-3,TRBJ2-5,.,CASSYPGTQYF,TGTGCCAGCAGTTACCCGGGGACCCAGTACTTC
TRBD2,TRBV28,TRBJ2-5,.,CASSLLLLRLAGGQETQYF,TGTGCCAGCAGTTTACTCCTCCTCCGACTCGCGGGGGGCCAAGAGACCCAGTACTTC
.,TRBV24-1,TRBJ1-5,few,CATSGGGGNSNQPQHF,TGTGCCACCAGTGGAGGGGGGGGGAATAGCAATCAGCCCCAGCATTTT
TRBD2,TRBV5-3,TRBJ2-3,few,CARSYPFPSGGVEESDTQYF,TGTGCCAGAAGCTACCCCTTTCCCAGCGGGGGGGTGGAAGAATCAGATACGCAGTATTTT
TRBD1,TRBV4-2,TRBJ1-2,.,CASSQDSQRPGGLGGYTF,TGTGCCAGCAGCCAAGATTCTCAACGACCAGGGGGCTTAGGTGGCTACACCTTC
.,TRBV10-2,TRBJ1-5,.,CASSSAGQGSQPQHF,TGCGCCAGCAGTAGTGCAGGGCAGGGGAGTCAGCCCCAGCATTTT
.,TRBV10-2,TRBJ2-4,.,CASRLAAKNIQYF,TGCGCCAGCAGACTCGCGGCCAAAAACATTCAGTACTTC
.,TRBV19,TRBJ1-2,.,CASVEGGAYGYTF,TGTGCCAGTGTTGAAGGAGGGGCCTATGGCTACACCTTC
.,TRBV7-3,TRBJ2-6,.,CASSLNPRGAGANVLTF,TGTGCCAGCAGCTTAAACCCCAGGGGGGCCGGGGCCAACGTCCTGACTTTC
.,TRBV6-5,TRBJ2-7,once,CASTTGWEQYF,TGTGCCAGCACTACAGGTTGGGAGCAGTACTTC
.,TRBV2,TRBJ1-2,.,CASSGTSNYGYTF,TGTGCCAGCAGTGGGACATCGAACTATGGCTACACCTTC
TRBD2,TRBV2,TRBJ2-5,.,CASRGMTSAAQETQYF,TGTGCCAGCAGGGGAATGACTAGCGCGGCGCAAGAGACCCAGTACTTC
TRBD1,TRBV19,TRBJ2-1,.,CASSIRDSTYNEQFF,TGTGCCAGTAGTATCCGGGACAGTACCTACAATGAGCAGTTCTTC
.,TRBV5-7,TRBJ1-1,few,CASSFMGPNTEAFF,TGTGCCAGCAGCTTCATGGGCCCGAACACTGAAGCTTTCTTT
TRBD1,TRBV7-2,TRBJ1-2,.,CASSEQGNYGYTF,TGTGCCAGCAGCGAACAGGGGAACTATGGCTACACCTTC
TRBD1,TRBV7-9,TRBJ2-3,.,CASSFDRGTDTQYF,TGTGCCAGCAGCTTCGACAGGGGCACAGATACGCAGTATTTT